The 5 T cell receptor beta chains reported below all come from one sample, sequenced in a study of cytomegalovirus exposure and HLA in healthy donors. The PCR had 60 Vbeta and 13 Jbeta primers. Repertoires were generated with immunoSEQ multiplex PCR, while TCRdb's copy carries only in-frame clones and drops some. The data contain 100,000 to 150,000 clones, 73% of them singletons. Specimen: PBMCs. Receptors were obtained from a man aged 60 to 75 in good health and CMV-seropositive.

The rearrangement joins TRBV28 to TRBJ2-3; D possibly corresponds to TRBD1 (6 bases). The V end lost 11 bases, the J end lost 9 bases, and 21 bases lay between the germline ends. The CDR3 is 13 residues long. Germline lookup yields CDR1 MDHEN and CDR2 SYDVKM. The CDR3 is CAEAGTRIGTQYF. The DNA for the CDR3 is TGTGCCGAAGCCGGGACACGGATTGGAACGCAGTATTTT.

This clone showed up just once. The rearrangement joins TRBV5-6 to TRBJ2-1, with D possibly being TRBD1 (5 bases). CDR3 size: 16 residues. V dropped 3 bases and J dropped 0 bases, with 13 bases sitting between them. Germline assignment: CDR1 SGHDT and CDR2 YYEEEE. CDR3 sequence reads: CASSSLAGYSYNEQFF. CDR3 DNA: TGTGCCAGCAGCTCTCTCGCAGGGTACTCCTACAATGAGCAGTTCTTC.

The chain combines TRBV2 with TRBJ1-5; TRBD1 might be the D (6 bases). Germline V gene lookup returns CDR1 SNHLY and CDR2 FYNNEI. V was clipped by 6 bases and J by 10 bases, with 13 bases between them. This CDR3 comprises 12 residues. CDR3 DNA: TGTGCCAGCAGAGAACGGGGGGCCCCCCAGCATTTT. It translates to CASRERGAPQHF.

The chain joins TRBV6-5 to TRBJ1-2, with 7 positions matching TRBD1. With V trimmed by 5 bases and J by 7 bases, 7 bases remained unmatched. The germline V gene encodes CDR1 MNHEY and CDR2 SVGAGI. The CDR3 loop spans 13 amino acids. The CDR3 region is CASSRTGASGYTF. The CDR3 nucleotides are TGTGCCAGCAGTCGAACAGGGGCCTCTGGCTACACCTTC.

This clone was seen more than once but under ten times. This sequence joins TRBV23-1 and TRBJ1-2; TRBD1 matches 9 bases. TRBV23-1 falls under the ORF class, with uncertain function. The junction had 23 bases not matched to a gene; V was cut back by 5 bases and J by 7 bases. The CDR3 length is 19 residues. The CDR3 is CASSSLTVGQGRGRGGYTF. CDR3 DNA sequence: TGCGCCAGCAGTAGTCTAACGGTGGGACAGGGAAGGGGCCGGGGTGGCTACACCTTC.